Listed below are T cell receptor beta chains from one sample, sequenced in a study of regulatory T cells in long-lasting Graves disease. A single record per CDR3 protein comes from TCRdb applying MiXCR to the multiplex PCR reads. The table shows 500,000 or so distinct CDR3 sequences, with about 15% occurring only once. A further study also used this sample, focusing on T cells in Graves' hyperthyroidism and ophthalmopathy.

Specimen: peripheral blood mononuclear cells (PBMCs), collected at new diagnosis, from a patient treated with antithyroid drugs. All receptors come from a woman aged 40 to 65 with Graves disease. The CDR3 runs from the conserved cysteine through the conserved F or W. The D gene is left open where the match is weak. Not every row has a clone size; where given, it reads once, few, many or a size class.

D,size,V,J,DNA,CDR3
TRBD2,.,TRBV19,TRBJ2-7,TGTGCCAGTAGCCCAGGGGCTAGCGGGCCCCTGGACTACGAGCAGTACTTC,CASSPGASGPLDYEQYF
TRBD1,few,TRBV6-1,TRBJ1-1,TGTGCCAGCAGTGTTTCGACAGGGACCGACACTGAAGCTTTCTTT,CASSVSTGTDTEAFF
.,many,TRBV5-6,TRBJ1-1,TGTGCCAGCAGCTTGGGTCTTGGGGACACTGAAGCTTTCTTT,CASSLGLGDTEAFF
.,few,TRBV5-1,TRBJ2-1,TGCGCCAGCAGCTTGGCCCCCCCCGCACATGAGCAGTTCTTC,CASSLAPPAHEQFF
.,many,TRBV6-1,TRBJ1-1,TGTGCCAGCAGTGAACGGAACGAAGCTTTCTTT,CASSERNEAFF
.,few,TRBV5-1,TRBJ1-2,TGCGCCAGCAGTGAGGGGCGACCGGTTGACTATGGCTACACCTTC,CASSEGRPVDYGYTF
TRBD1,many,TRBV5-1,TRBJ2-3,TGCGCCAGCAGCTTCACCGGGACAGCCACAGATACGCAGTATTTT,CASSFTGTATDTQYF
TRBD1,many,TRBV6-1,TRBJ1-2,TGTGCCAGCAGCCTGACAGGGGGGTTGGATGGCTACACCTTC,CASSLTGGLDGYTF
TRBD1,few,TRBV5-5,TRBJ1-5,TGTGCCAGCGGCTTGTGGGGGACAGGGAACAGCAATCAGCCCCAGCATTTT,CASGLWGTGNSNQPQHF
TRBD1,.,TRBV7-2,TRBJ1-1,TGTGCCAGCAGCCTGACAGGGGGTACCAAAGCTTTCTTT,CASSLTGGTKAFF
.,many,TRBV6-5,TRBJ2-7,TGTGCCAGCAGTTATTACGGCAGGGCGTACGAGCAGTACTTC,CASSYYGRAYEQYF
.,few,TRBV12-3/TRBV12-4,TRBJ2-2,TGTGCCAGCAGGGACTACACCGGGGAGCTGTTTTTT,CASRDYTGELFF
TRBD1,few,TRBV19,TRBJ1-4,TGTGCCAGTAGTTTCACAACCGGGACAGGGGCTAAAAAACTGTTTTTT,CASSFTTGTGAKKLFF
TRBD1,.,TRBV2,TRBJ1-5,TGTGCCAGCGGTTGGACAGGGGGCCTTAGCAATCAGCCCCAGCATTTT,CASGWTGGLSNQPQHF
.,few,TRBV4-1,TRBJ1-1,TGCGCCAGCAGCCAAGAAGGCCTGAAGAACACTGAAGCTTTCTTT,CASSQEGLKNTEAFF
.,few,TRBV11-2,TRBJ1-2,TGTGCCAGCAGACCCTGGGGGGCGCAGCGCTACTATGGCTACACCTTC,CASRPWGAQRYYGYTF
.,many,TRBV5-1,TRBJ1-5,TGCGCCAGCAGCTTAGGATCAGGCGATAGCAATCAGCCCCAGCATTTT,CASSLGSGDSNQPQHF
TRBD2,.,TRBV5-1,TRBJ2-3,TGCGCCAGCAGCGGGAGACTAGCGGGGGCAGATACGCAGTATTTT,CASSGRLAGADTQYF
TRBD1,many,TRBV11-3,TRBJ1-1,TGTGCCAGCAGCTTATCCGAATTTGGACAGGGGGCTAACACTGAAGCTTTCTTT,CASSLSEFGQGANTEAFF
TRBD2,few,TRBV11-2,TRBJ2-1,TGTGCCAGCAGCTTAGGACTAGCGGGGTTTAAGGGGTTCTTC,CASSLGLAGFKGFF
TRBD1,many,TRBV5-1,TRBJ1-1,TGTGCCAGCAGCTTGACAGGGGAAGACACTGAAGCTTTCTTT,CASSLTGEDTEAFF
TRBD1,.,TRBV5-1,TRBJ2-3,TGCGCCAGCAGCCCTGACAGGGGGCGGGGACGGGGGTATTTT,CASSPDRGRGRGYF
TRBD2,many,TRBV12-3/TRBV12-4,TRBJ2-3,TGTGCCAGCAGTTGGACTAGTATAAATACGCAGTATTTT,CASSWTSINTQYF
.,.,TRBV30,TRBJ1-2,TGTGCCTGGAGTGCAGGGAACTATGGCTACACCTTC,CAWSAGNYGYTF
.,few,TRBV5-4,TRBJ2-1,TGTGCCAGCAGCGAAACTAGGGGACCTCGGAATGAGCAGTTCTTC,CASSETRGPRNEQFF
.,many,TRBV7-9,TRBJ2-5,TGTGCCAGCAGCCTCAGCAGGGGTTCGGAGACCCAGTACTTC,CASSLSRGSETQYF
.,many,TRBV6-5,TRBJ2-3,TGTGCCAGCAGTTACAGGCGGACTTCGACCACAGATACGCAGTATTTT,CASSYRRTSTTDTQYF
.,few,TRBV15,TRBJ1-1,TGTGCCACCAGCAGATCCGGGACGGACTACGCTGAAGCTTTCTTT,CATSRSGTDYAEAFF
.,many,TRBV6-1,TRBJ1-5,TGTGCCATAACTACCGAGTCTGGTCAGCCCCAGCATTTT,CAITTESGQPQHF
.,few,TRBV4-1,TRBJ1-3,TGCGCCAGCAGCCTGGACCCACTGACTGGAAACACCATATATTTT,CASSLDPLTGNTIYF
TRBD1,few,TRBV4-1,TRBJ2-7,TGCGCCAGCAGCCATCCGGGACAGGGGGTCTACGAGCAGTACTTC,CASSHPGQGVYEQYF
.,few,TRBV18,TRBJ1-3,TGTGCCAGCTCACCGGTGGCCGCTGGCTCTGGAAACACCATATATTTT,CASSPVAAGSGNTIYF
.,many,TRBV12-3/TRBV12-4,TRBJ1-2,TGTGCCAGCAGCCCCTCCCTGGTACCATACTATGGCTACACCTTC,CASSPSLVPYYGYTF
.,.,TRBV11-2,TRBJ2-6,TGTGCCAGCAGCTTAGGGTGGACATCAAGCTCTGGGGCCAACGTCCTGACTTTC,CASSLGWTSSSGANVLTF
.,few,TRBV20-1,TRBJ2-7,TGCAGTGCTACTATGGACACACTCGCCTACGAGCAGTACTTC,CSATMDTLAYEQYF
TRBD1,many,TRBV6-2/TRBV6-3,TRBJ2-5,TGTGCCAGCACCCCGGACAGGGGAGAGACCCAGTACTTC,CASTPDRGETQYF
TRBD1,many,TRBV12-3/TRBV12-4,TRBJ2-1,TGTGCCAGCAGTAGCAGGGGGCGTGTGGGGATGCAGTTCTTC,CASSSRGRVGMQFF
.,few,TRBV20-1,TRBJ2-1,TGCAGTGCTAGAGATCCACAGTTTTACGATGAGCAGTTCTTC,CSARDPQFYDEQFF
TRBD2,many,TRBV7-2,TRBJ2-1,TGTGCCAGCAATCCTGATGGACTAGCCTCCTACAATGAGCAGTTCTTC,CASNPDGLASYNEQFF
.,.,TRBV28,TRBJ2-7,TGTGCCAGCAGACCGGGGGCTCCCTACGAGCAGTACTTC,CASRPGAPYEQYF
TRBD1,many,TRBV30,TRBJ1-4,TGTGCCTGGAATGCGGGACAGGTCGAAAAACTGTTTTTT,CAWNAGQVEKLFF
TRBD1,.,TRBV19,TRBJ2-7,TGTGCCAGTACCCCCTCCGGGACAGGCTACGAGCAGTACTTC,CASTPSGTGYEQYF
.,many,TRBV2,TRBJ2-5,TGTGCCAGCAGTGAAGGGGGGGGCCCAGAGACCCAGTACTTC,CASSEGGGPETQYF
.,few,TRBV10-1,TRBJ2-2,TGCGCCAGCAGCCTATGGCCCGGGGAGCTGTTTTTT,CASSLWPGELFF
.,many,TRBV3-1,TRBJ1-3,TGTGCCAGCAGCCAAGAGAAGGTATCGGGAAACACCATATATTTT,CASSQEKVSGNTIYF
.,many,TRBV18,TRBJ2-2,TGTGCCAGCTCACCGTACCATCTTACGGGTTACACCGGGGAGCTGTTTTTT,CASSPYHLTGYTGELFF
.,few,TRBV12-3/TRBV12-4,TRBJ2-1,TGTGCCAGCAGCTCCGACAGAAATGAGCAGTTCTTC,CASSSDRNEQFF
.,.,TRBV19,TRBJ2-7,TGTGCCAGTAGTCACCCCGGGAGTCAAAGAGAGCAGTACTTC,CASSHPGSQREQYF
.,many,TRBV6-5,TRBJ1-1,TGTGCCAGCAGTTACGATTGGGAGGACACTGAAGCTTTCTTT,CASSYDWEDTEAFF
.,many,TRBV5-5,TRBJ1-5,TGTGCCAGCAGCTTGGGGGTAGCAACTAATCAGCCCCAGCATTTT,CASSLGVATNQPQHF
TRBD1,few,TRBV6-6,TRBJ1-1,TGTGCCAGCAGTTACGACAGGGGGGGGATGAACACTGAAGCTTTCTTT,CASSYDRGGMNTEAFF
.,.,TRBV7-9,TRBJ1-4,TGTGCCAGCAGCCAAGGGGCAGGGGAGGCTAATGAAAAACTGTTTTTT,CASSQGAGEANEKLFF
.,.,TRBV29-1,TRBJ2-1,TGCAGCGTTGAAATTGCGGAGGGTTACAATGAGCAGTTCTTC,CSVEIAEGYNEQFF
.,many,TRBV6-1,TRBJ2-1,TGTGCCAGCAGTCGAGGGGATCGGACCGAGAATGAGCAGTTCTTC,CASSRGDRTENEQFF
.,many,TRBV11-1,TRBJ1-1,TGTGCCAGCAGCTCACCCCTGTCGGTGAACACTGAAGCTTTCTTT,CASSSPLSVNTEAFF
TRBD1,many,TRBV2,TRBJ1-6,TGTGCCAGCAGTGAGGACAGGGTTAATTCACCCCTCCACTTT,CASSEDRVNSPLHF
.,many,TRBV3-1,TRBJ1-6,TGTGCCAGCAGCCAAGATGGAGGTTGGGGGAATTCACCCCTCCACTTT,CASSQDGGWGNSPLHF
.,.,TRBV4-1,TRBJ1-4,TGCGCCAGCAGCCAAGATGGGCAGGGCCACAGTAATGAAAAACTGTTTTTT,CASSQDGQGHSNEKLFF
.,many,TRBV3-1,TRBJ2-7,TGTGCCAGCAGCCAAGATCCCCAAAGATCCTACGAGCAGTACTTC,CASSQDPQRSYEQYF